The entry below gives a single TCR beta chain sequence along with its context. V shed 6 bases and J 2 bases; nucleotides not matched to a gene: 12. The CDR3 has 16 amino acids. Germline V gives CDR1 SEHNR, CDR2 FQNEAQ (reference sequence). Generated by immunoSEQ multiplex PCR, the TCRdb table keeps only in-frame clones and is missing some. The table has 65,000 to 80,000 clones, approximately 90% seen once; the top ten hold more than 1.4%. The sample belongs to a study of T cell changes during pregnancy in multiple sclerosis. The source was peripheral blood, collected in the third trimester of pregnancy. This TCR was sampled from a female donor with multiple sclerosis, enrolled in a pregnancy study. The J gene is TRBJ2-7, the V gene TRBV7-9, with 8 bases matching TRBD2. The CDR3 coding sequence is TGTGCCAGCAGGGCGAGCGGGGGACAAGTTACCTACGAGCAGTACTTC. Its translation is CASRASGGQVTYEQYF. The whole variable domain, remainder taken from reference TRBV7-9 and TRBJ2-7, is DTGVSQNPRHKITKRGQNVTFRCDPISEHNRLYWYRQTLGQGPEFLTYFQNEAQLEKSRLLSDRFSAERPKGSFSTLEIQRTEQGDSAMYLCASRASGGQVTYEQYFGPGTRLTVT.